This TCR beta chain was recorded in a study of PD-1 blockade in mismatch repair-deficient tumors. Study context: All were previously treated, progressing patients with about twelve mismatch repair-deficient cancer types. Study findings and constraints: After pembrolizumab, tumor-resident clones rose rapidly, then generally contracted before radiologic responses.

Mismatch repair deficiency was confirmed in all patients, by PCR or immunohistochemistry. This CDR3 is 13 amino acids long. V shed 1 base and J shed 9 bases, with 10 bases lying between them. Germline V gene lookup returns CDR1 MGHRA and CDR2 YSYEKL. This clone came up a few times. The antigen is undetermined. The table came from immunoSEQ multiplex PCR; TCRdb's copy has only in-frame clones and leaves some out. The repertoire holds 80,000 to 100,000 clones, with 81% as singletons. The starting material was peripheral blood, obtained 12 weeks after starting pembrolizumab. The source is an adult with mismatch repair-deficient cancer. V and J are TRBV4-1 and TRBJ2-1; perhaps TRBD2 as D (6 bases). This CDR3 is CASSQAGSGEQFF. The CDR3 DNA reads as TGCGCCAGCAGCCAAGCCGGGAGCGGTGAGCAGTTCTTC.